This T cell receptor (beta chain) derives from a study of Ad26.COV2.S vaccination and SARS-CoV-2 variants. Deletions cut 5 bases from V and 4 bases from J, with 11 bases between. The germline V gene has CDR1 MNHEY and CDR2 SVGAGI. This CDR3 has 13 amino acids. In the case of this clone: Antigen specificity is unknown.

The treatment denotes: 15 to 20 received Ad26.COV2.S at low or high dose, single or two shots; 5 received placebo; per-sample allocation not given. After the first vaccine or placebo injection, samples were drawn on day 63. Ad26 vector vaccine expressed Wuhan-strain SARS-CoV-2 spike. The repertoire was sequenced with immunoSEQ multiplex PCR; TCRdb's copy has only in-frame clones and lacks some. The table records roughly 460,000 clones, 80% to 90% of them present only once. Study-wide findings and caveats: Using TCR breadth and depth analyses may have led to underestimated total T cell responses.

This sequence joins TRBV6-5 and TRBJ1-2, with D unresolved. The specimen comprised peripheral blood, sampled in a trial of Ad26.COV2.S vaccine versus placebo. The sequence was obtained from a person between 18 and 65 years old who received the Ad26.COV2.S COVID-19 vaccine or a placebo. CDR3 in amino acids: CASSNTESYGYTF. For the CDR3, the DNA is TGTGCCAGCAGTAATACAGAGTCCTATGGCTACACCTTC.